One and the same sample provided the 30 T cell receptor beta chains below, sequenced in a study of beta chain features in type 1 diabetes. Expressed TCRB transcripts were sequenced after all isolated RNA was converted to cDNA. Data came from immunoSEQ multiplex PCR; TCRdb stores just in-frame clones and leaves some out. The profile covers hundreds of thousands of clones, with over 13% appearing a single time and around 0.04% taken by the ten largest. The study, taken as a whole, reports: When Type 1 diabetes patients were examined, their TCRB CDR3s proved moderately but significantly shorter in all four CD4+ subsets.

Antigens of these TCRs are unknown. Sequences were obtained from naive CD4+ T cells from blood. These TCRs come from a man between 18 and 29 years old with type 1 diabetes.

The gene calls are TRBV5-4 and TRBJ1-1; D is unclear. Germline CDR1 SGHNT, CDR2 YYREEE (reference sequence). The CDR3 loop spans 13 amino acids. Trimming took 1 base from V and 3 from J, leaving 7 bases between them. The CDR3: CASSLKRDTEAFF. The CDR3 coding sequence is TGTGCCAGCAGCTTGAAAAGGGACACTGAAGCTTTCTTT.

This clone was observed a handful of times. This chain connects TRBV5-1 to TRBJ1-4, with D unclear. V was trimmed by 0 bases and J by 0 bases, leaving 3 bases between them. CDR1 is SGHRS and CDR2 is YFSETQ in the germline V gene. The CDR3 consists of 14 residues. CDR3 nucleotide sequence: TGCGCCAGCAGCTTGGATGCAACTAATGAAAAACTGTTTTTT. This sequence encodes CASSLDATNEKLFF.

This clone was seen a handful of times. The chain uses TRBV27 and TRBJ2-7; 7 bases fit TRBD1. Germline V gene lookup returns CDR1 MNHEY and CDR2 SMNVEV (reference sequence). Trimming removed 3 bases from V and 3 bases from J; junction bases left unmatched: 2. The CDR3 runs 13 residues. This CDR3 is CASSLQGDYEQYF. The CDR3 DNA is TGTGCCAGCAGTTTGCAGGGGGACTACGAGCAGTACTTC.

Points on this clone: The sample contains more than one DNA sequence encoding this CDR3. The V and J genes are TRBV5-1 and TRBJ2-1; possible D gene TRBD2, 6 bases. Trimming left V 0 bases short and J 5 bases short, with 6 bases between. The CDR3 is 13 residues long. Looked up from germline, CDR1 is SGHRS and CDR2 is YFSETQ. The CDR3 is CASSLGLDNEQFF. The CDR3 DNA reads TGCGCCAGCAGCTTGGGACTAGACAATGAGCAGTTCTTC.

The chain is built from TRBV4-1 and TRBJ2-5; 11 bases map to TRBD2. Germline CDR1 reads MGHRA; CDR2 reads YSYEKL. The J segment lost 5 bases and the V segment lost 6 bases, leaving 26 bases of the junction unmatched. This CDR3 has 21 residues. The CDR3 loop is CASSWGQRLAGGSASGETQYF. For the CDR3, the DNA is TGCGCCAGCAGTTGGGGTCAACGGCTAGCGGGAGGATCCGCTTCAGGGGAGACCCAGTACTTC.

The chain employs TRBV5-6 and TRBJ1-1; the match to TRBD1 covers 10 bases. The trim removed 4 bases at V and 2 bases at J, leaving 5 bases unmatched. This CDR3 has 15 amino acids. Germline V gene sequence: CDR1 SGHDT, CDR2 YYEEEE. CDR3 DNA: TGTGCCAGCAGCAATCGGGACAGGGGCAACACTGAAGCTTTCTTT. Protein sequence: CASSNRDRGNTEAFF. The whole variable domain, filled in from reference TRBV5-6 and TRBJ1-1, reads DAGVTQSPTHLIKTRGQQVTLRCSPKSGHDTVSWYQQALGQGPQFIFQYYEEEERQRGNFPDRFSGHQFPNYSSELNVNALLLGDSALYLCASSNRDRGNTEAFFGQGTRLTVV.

The chain combines TRBV28 with TRBJ2-7, with 7 bases lining up with TRBD1. V lost 11 bases and J lost 0; bases outside the gene matches: 4. CDR1 and CDR2 from the germline V gene are MDHEN and SYDVKM. The CDR3 consists of 12 residues. The CDR3 DNA reads as TGTGCCGGGGGACAGTACTCCTACGAGCAGTACTTC. It specifies CAGGQYSYEQYF. The full variable domain, its missing parts supplied by reference TRBV28 and TRBJ2-7, is DVKVTQSSRYLVKRTGEKVFLECVQDMDHENMFWYRQDPGLGLRLIYFSYDVKMKEKGDIPEGYSVSREKKERFSLILESASTNQTSMYLCAGGQYSYEQYFGPGTRLTVT.

This clone was counted a few times. The J gene is TRBJ2-4, the V gene TRBV5-6; 7 bases line up with TRBD1. Germline CDR1 and CDR2: SGHDT and YYEEEE. This CDR3 region has 13 residues. V was clipped by 4 bases and J by 9 bases; unmatched bases: 7. The CDR3 DNA follows: TGTGCCAGCAGCCCAACCAGGGGGAGCATTCAGTACTTC. Its translation is CASSPTRGSIQYF.

The chain is built from TRBV30 and TRBJ1-1, with D unresolved. The germline V and J ends were trimmed by 2 bases and 3 bases, with 16 bases remaining between them. The germline V gene has CDR1 GTSNPN and CDR2 SVGIG (reference sequence). The CDR3 spans 15 residues. The CDR3 DNA is TGTGCCTGGAGTCCACAGACCGACGATTACACTGAAGCTTTCTTT. This encodes CAWSPQTDDYTEAFF.

The chain links TRBV7-2 to TRBJ2-3; D is unclear. The CDR3 length is 13 residues. Per germline, CDR1 SGHTA and CDR2 FQGNSA. V dropped 2 bases and J dropped 2 bases, with 5 bases sitting between them. CDR3 region: CASSLRNTDTQYF. The CDR3 coding sequence is TGTGCCAGCAGCTTAAGGAACACAGATACGCAGTATTTT.

The chain uses TRBV19 and TRBJ2-7; the D gene is possibly TRBD1 (6 bases). In germline, CDR1 is LNHDA, CDR2 SQIVND (reference sequence). This CDR3 region has 13 residues. The V gene lost 9 bases and the J gene lost 5 bases, with 17 bases spanning the gap. The CDR3 DNA follows: TGTGCCAGCAGGGACACTCTGATCCACGAGCAGTACTTC. It is translated as CASRDTLIHEQYF.

The V and J genes are TRBV5-1 and TRBJ2-1; TRBD2 aligns across 12 bases. Per the germline V gene, CDR1 is SGHRS and CDR2 is YFSETQ. Losses at the gene ends were 8 bases for V and 16 bases for J; bases not matched to a gene: 13. The CDR3 consists of 13 residues. CDR3 region: CASGLAGPPGRFF. The CDR3 DNA sequence: TGCGCCAGTGGACTAGCGGGGCCCCCTGGGCGTTTCTTC.

This clone showed up just a few times. The chain carries TRBV7-2 and TRBJ2-1, with D possibly matching TRBD2 (5 bases). Germline lookup yields CDR1 SGHTA and CDR2 FQGNSA. This CDR3 is 14 amino acids long. Trimming pared 10 bases from V and 3 bases from J, leaving 16 bases between. In nucleotides, the CDR3 is TGTGCCACCCGGGGTCTGAGTGGCTACAATGAGCAGTTCTTC. Protein sequence: CATRGLSGYNEQFF.

V gene TRBV29-1 combines with J gene TRBJ2-3; 7 nucleotides align to TRBD2. With V trimmed by 4 bases and J by 0 bases, 1 base remained unmatched. Germline CDR1 is SQVTM and CDR2 is ANQGSEA. CDR3 length equals 13 residues. The CDR3 spells CSVGGGSTDTQYF. Here the CDR3 DNA reads TGCAGCGTTGGGGGGGGTAGCACAGATACGCAGTATTTT.

This clone was picked up a small number of times. This rearrangement joins TRBV30 to TRBJ2-1, with a weak D call TRBD1 (5 bases). CDR3 length: 15 residues. Germline loops: CDR1 GTSNPN, CDR2 SVGIG (reference sequence). Trimming removed 0 bases at V and 2 bases at J, with 11 bases between. The CDR3 sequence is CAWSVAGIPYNEQFF. The CDR3 region has the DNA TGTGCCTGGAGTGTAGCAGGGATCCCCTACAATGAGCAGTTCTTC.

This clone was seen only a few times. The J gene is TRBJ2-3, the V gene TRBV7-9; D unclear. This CDR3 spans 11 amino acids. In germline, CDR1 is SEHNR, CDR2 FQNEAQ (reference sequence). Trimming shortened V by 5 bases and J by 4 bases, and 4 bases separated the two germline ends. The CDR3 coding sequence is TGTGCCAGCAGCCGATCAGATACGCAGTATTTT. Translation gives CASSRSDTQYF. The full variable domain, rest sourced from reference TRBV7-9 and TRBJ2-3, is DTGVSQNPRHKITKRGQNVTFRCDPISEHNRLYWYRQTLGQGPEFLTYFQNEAQLEKSRLLSDRFSAERPKGSFSTLEIQRTEQGDSAMYLCASSRSDTQYFGPGTRLTVL.

This clone was seen a few times. This chain connects TRBV27 to TRBJ1-2, with D perhaps matching TRBD1 (5 bases). V lost 6 bases and J 6 bases, leaving 14 bases between the germline ends. CDR1 and CDR2 (germline): MNHEY, SMNVEV (reference sequence). CDR3 length: 13 amino acids. The CDR3 nucleotides read TGTGCCAGCAGACCAGGGCGCTTGGATGGCTACACCTTC. Protein sequence: CASRPGRLDGYTF.

The chain links TRBV7-9 to TRBJ2-7; a weak D match, TRBD2 (6 bases). CDR1 is SEHNR, CDR2 FQNEAQ, per germline (reference sequence). The CDR3 spans 15 residues. Trimming left V 5 bases short and J 3 bases short, with 17 bases between. CDR3 coding DNA: TGTGCCAGCAGCCCCCCCGCGGGGCAGGGCTACGAGCAGTACTTC. This gives the protein CASSPPAGQGYEQYF.

This clone was recorded a few times. The chain recombines TRBV6-4 with TRBJ1-2; D perhaps matches TRBD1 (5 bases). Trimming shortened V by 2 bases and J by 3 bases, and 7 bases separated the two germline ends. This CDR3 is 13 amino acids long. The germline CDR1 and CDR2 sequences are MRHNA and SNTAGT. Here the CDR3 reads CASSDRGDYGYTF. CDR3 DNA sequence: TGTGCCAGCAGTGACAGGGGAGACTATGGCTACACCTTC.

In this sample, this clone turned up a few times. J is TRBJ1-2 and V is TRBV19; D is undetermined. This CDR3 contains 13 residues. The germline gives CDR1 LNHDA, CDR2 SQIVND (reference sequence). Deletions cut 1 base from V and 4 bases from J, with 7 bases between. CDR3 bases: TGTGCCAGTAGTATAGGTGGACTCTATGGCTACACCTTC. Translation gives CASSIGGLYGYTF.

The sample holds a few counts of this clone. The chain is built from TRBV9 and TRBJ2-1; TRBD2 matches at 10 bases. This CDR3 has 16 residues. Germline CDR1 reads SGDLS; CDR2 reads YYNGEE. The junction had 7 bases not matched to a gene; V was cut back by 3 bases and J by 4 bases. The CDR3 spells CASSAQSGLAYNEQFF. The CDR3 region has the DNA TGTGCCAGCAGCGCTCAGTCGGGACTAGCGTACAATGAGCAGTTCTTC. Using reference TRBV9 and TRBJ2-1 for the parts outside the CDR3, the full variable domain is DSGVTQTPKHLITATGQRVTLRCSPRSGDLSVYWYQQSLDQGLQFLIQYYNGEERAKGNILERFSAQQFPDLHSELNLSSLELGDSALYFCASSAQSGLAYNEQFFGPGTRLTVL.

This clone showed up just a few times. This chain links TRBV5-4 with TRBJ2-7; TRBD2 aligns across 13 bases. The V and J ends lost 1 base and 5 bases, in that order; junction bases with no gene match: 3. CDR3 length: 15 amino acids. CDR1 and CDR2 (germline): SGHNT, YYREEE (reference sequence). CDR3 sequence (DNA): TGTGCCAGCAGCTTGTTGACTAGCGGGAGGAACGAGCAGTACTTC. Its translation is CASSLLTSGRNEQYF. The whole variable domain, remainder taken from reference TRBV5-4 and TRBJ2-7, is ETGVTQSPTHLIKTRGQQVTLRCSSQSGHNTVSWYQQALGQGPQFIFQYYREEENGRGNFPPRFSGLQFPNYSSELNVNALELDDSALYLCASSLLTSGRNEQYFGPGTRLTVT.

The gene calls are TRBV30 and TRBJ2-7, with D perhaps TRBD2 (5 bases). Germline assignment: CDR1 GTSNPN and CDR2 SVGIG (reference sequence). This CDR3 has 14 residues. The ends were cut back, 2 bases at V and 3 bases at J, with 14 bases in the middle. The DNA of the CDR3 is TGTGCCTGGAGTTGGACTGCCCTGGGCTACGAGCAGTACTTC. Protein sequence: CAWSWTALGYEQYF.

Points on this clone: The junction differs from germline at one of its ends, possibly a read error. V gene TRBV12-5 combines with J gene TRBJ2-7; TRBD2 is a possible D gene (6 bases). This CDR3 has 9 residues. Germline V gene sequence: CDR1 LGHNT, CDR2 FRNRAP. The DNA for the CDR3 is TGTGCTAGTGCGCCGGGGACTGACTTC. The encoded protein is CASAPGTDF.

This sequence joins TRBV18 and TRBJ2-7; either TRBD1 or TRBD2 may fit D (6 bases each). The CDR3 sequence is 12 residues long. Germline CDR1 KGHSH, CDR2 LQKENI. V was shortened by 10 bases and J by 2 bases, with 12 bases between the two germline ends. The CDR3 bases are TGTGCCACTCGGGGGCAGACCTACGAGCAGTACTTC. As protein: CATRGQTYEQYF.

This clone was detected a few times. The chain carries TRBV19 and TRBJ2-1; 8 positions match TRBD1. This CDR3 is built from 14 residues. The germline gives CDR1 LNHDA, CDR2 SQIVND (reference sequence). V shed 6 bases and J 12 bases; nucleotides not matched to a gene: 13. Here the CDR3 reads CASRGLLRGQVQFF. CDR3 nucleotide sequence: TGTGCCAGTAGAGGACTACTCAGGGGACAGGTGCAGTTCTTC. Based on the CDR3 plus reference TRBV19 and TRBJ2-1, the full variable domain is DGGITQSPKYLFRKEGQNVTLSCEQNLNHDAMYWYRQDPGQGLRLIYYSQIVNDFQKGDIAEGYSVSREKKESFPLTVTSAQKNPTAFYLCASRGLLRGQVQFFGPGTRLTVL.

This clone showed up just a few times. J is TRBJ1-2 and V is TRBV7-2, with D unresolved. The CDR3 totals 14 residues. V was pared by 4 bases and J by 6 bases, with 15 bases between. CDR1 and CDR2 from the germline V gene are SGHTA and FQGNSA. The CDR3 sequence is CASSSSTLWDGYTF. CDR3 bases: TGTGCCAGCAGCTCTTCGACCTTGTGGGATGGCTACACCTTC.

This clone was recorded a few times. CDR3 bases: TGCAGCGCCCAGGGGGTATCCTACGAGCAGTACTTC. Residues: CSAQGVSYEQYF. The V gene is TRBV29-1, the J gene TRBJ2-5, with 7 bases fitting TRBD1. The J call is uncertain, as TRBJ2-7 better fits the DNA end. Germline CDR1 reads SQVTM; CDR2 reads ANQGSEA. The CDR3 totals 12 residues.

The rearrangement joins TRBV4-2 to TRBJ2-6; D ambiguous. V was clipped by 4 bases and J by 0 bases, with 10 bases between them. Per the germline V gene, CDR1 is LGHNA and CDR2 is YNFKEQ. This CDR3 contains 16 residues. The CDR3 DNA reads as TGTGCCAGCAGCCTCCCCATGGGCTCTGGGGCCAACGTCCTGACTTTC. Its translation is CASSLPMGSGANVLTF.

CDR3 DNA: TGTGCCAGCAGCTTGGGCGGGGCCCTAGGAGCCAAAAACATTCAGTACTTC. It codes for CASSLGGALGAKNIQYF. The chain recombines TRBV5-4 with TRBJ2-4, with D possibly being TRBD2 (6 bases). CDR1 is SGHNT, CDR2 YYREEE, per germline (reference sequence). V shed 0 bases and J shed 0 bases, with 13 bases lying between them. The CDR3 runs 17 residues.